The clone carrying this TCR beta chain was seen repeatedly, ten times or more. This sample is drawn from a study of T cells in Graves' hyperthyroidism and ophthalmopathy. The CDR3 is 14 amino acids. V gave up 2 bases and J gave up 6 bases, with 15 bases separating them. In germline, CDR1 is DFQATT, CDR2 SNEGSKA (reference sequence). Amplification of TCR beta CDR3 regions was performed using RNA transcripts as template. The HTBI primer set served for first-round RT-PCR of the TCR CDR3. TCRdb analysed the multiplex PCR reads with MiXCR anew, one entry per CDR3 protein. The data show 500,000 to 650,000 distinct CDR3 sequences, 12% to 15% seen once.

This sequence joins TRBV20-1 and TRBJ2-3; D might be TRBD2 (5 bases). Sequenced sample: blood. The TCR comes from a woman in her thirties or forties with Graves' hyperthyroidism. The CDR3 bases are TGCAGTGCTAGACCTATCGGGGAGTCTGATACGCAGTATTTT. Its translation is CSARPIGESDTQYF.